This passage covers 23 T cell receptor beta chains from one sample sequenced in a study of blood T cell repertoires in COVID-19. Assay used: immunoSEQ multiplex PCR; TCRdb lists only in-frame clones, some missing. The sample includes under 130,000 clones, roughly 79% of them seen just once. The material sequenced was peripheral blood. All receptors come from a woman aged 70-85 years with acute or convalescent COVID-19.

V is TRBV4-1 and J is TRBJ2-7; the D gene is possibly TRBD1 (6 bases). The ends were cut back, 1 base at V and 0 bases at J, with 10 bases in the middle. The CDR3 consists of 15 residues. The germline gives CDR1 MGHRA, CDR2 YSYEKL. CDR3 sequence reads: CASSQAKGGSYEQYF. Written as DNA, the CDR3 is TGCGCCAGCAGCCAAGCCAAAGGGGGCTCCTACGAGCAGTACTTC.

The V call is TRBV5-4, the J call TRBJ2-7, with D unresolved. This CDR3 has 13 amino acids. CDR1 and CDR2 from the germline V gene are SGHNT and YYREEE (reference sequence). The germline V and J ends were trimmed by 2 bases and 3 bases, with 9 bases remaining between them. For the CDR3, the DNA is TGTGCCAGCAGCTTATCGCGGAACTACGAGCAGTACTTC. Translation gives CASSLSRNYEQYF.

The gene calls are TRBV30 and TRBJ1-5; tentatively, D is TRBD1 (6 bases). This CDR3 has 14 residues. Germline V CDR1 and CDR2: GTSNPN, SVGIG (reference sequence). Trimming stripped 3 bases from V and 6 bases from J, with 15 bases between. The CDR3 DNA reads TGTGCCTGGAGCTTGGGGGCAGGGGCTCAGCCCCAGCATTTT. Translated, it gives CAWSLGAGAQPQHF.

The chain is built from TRBV11-2 and TRBJ2-7, with no clear D. Between the trimmed V and J ends, which lost 1 base and 2 bases, there was a span of 9 bases. From germline, CDR1 is SGHAT and CDR2 FQNNGV. The CDR3 totals 14 residues. CDR3 loop: CASSLGVRAYEQYF. CDR3 bases: TGTGCCAGCAGCTTAGGTGTCCGCGCCTACGAGCAGTACTTC. The complete variable domain, with remaining parts taken from reference TRBV11-2 and TRBJ2-7, reads EAGVAQSPRYKIIEKRQSVAFWCNPISGHATLYWYQQILGQGPKLLIQFQNNGVVDDSQLPKDRFSAERLKGVDSTLKIQPAKLEDSAVYLCASSLGVRAYEQYFGPGTRLTVT.

The CDR3 region has the DNA TGTGCCAGCAGTTTCCTGGGAGATGGTGGCTACACCTTC. Translated, it gives CASSFLGDGGYTF. This sequence joins TRBV27 and TRBJ1-2; D is uncertain. The V and J ends lost 3 bases and 7 bases respectively, with 12 bases between them. This CDR3 is 13 amino acids long. In germline, CDR1 is MNHEY, CDR2 SMNVEV (reference sequence).

The chain has TRBV30 and TRBJ1-2; a possible D gene is TRBD1 (5 bases). The germline V and J ends were trimmed by 0 bases and 9 bases, with 14 bases remaining between them. CDR3 length equals 13 residues. CDR1 GTSNPN and CDR2 SVGIG come from the germline V gene (reference sequence). The CDR3 is CAWSVQGLSRYTF. In DNA, the CDR3 is TGTGCCTGGAGTGTTCAGGGACTAAGCCGCTACACCTTC.

The chain employs TRBV21-1 and TRBJ1-1; the table's D call, TRBD1, was not checked against the DNA. TRBV21-1 is reported as a pseudogene. The CDR3 totals 18 residues. The CDR3 loop reads CASSGRTGARLMNTEAFF. The CDR3 nucleotides read TGTGCCAGCAGCGGACGGACAGGGGCCCGCCTTATGAACACTGAAGCTTTCTTT.

The chain couples TRBV6-5 to TRBJ1-1, with D perhaps TRBD1 (6 bases). CDR3 length: 13 residues. Trimming left V 5 bases short and J 5 bases short, with 12 bases between. The germline CDR1 and CDR2 sequences are MNHEY and SVGAGI. The CDR3 DNA reads as TGTGCCAGCAGTACAAACAGGGAAACTGAAGCTTTCTTT. This gives the protein CASSTNRETEAFF.

The chain joins TRBV28 to TRBJ1-2; 9 bases are shared with TRBD1. Germline assignment: CDR1 MDHEN and CDR2 SYDVKM. V was clipped by 11 bases and J by 8 bases; unmatched bases: 12. The CDR3 length is 13 residues. The CDR3 DNA reads as TGTGCCGGACAGAGGGGACAGGGATCCGGCTACACCTTC. Its protein is CAGQRGQGSGYTF.

V is TRBV18 and J is TRBJ1-1; D is unresolved. V was cut by 0 bases and J by 7 bases, with 15 bases left in between. CDR1 is KGHSH and CDR2 is LQKENI in the germline V gene. The CDR3 contains 15 residues. For the CDR3, the DNA is TGTGCCAGCTCACCACCGCTCGGAGGAGAATATGAAGCTTTCTTT. This encodes CASSPPLGGEYEAFF.

This clone was observed a handful of times. CDR3 coding DNA: TGTGCCAGCAGGGCGACAGGGAGAGGCTACACCTTC. It encodes CASRATGRGYTF. The chain joins TRBV28 to TRBJ1-2; 7 nucleotides align to TRBD1. Germline V gene data show CDR1 as MDHEN and CDR2 as SYDVKM. This CDR3 is built from 12 residues. The ends lost 6 bases at V and 8 bases at J; junction bases unmatched: 6.

The chain has TRBV2 and TRBJ1-2; D not resolved. Germline loops: CDR1 SNHLY, CDR2 FYNNEI. The CDR3 is 14 amino acids. V was pared by 1 base and J by 1 base, with 7 bases between. CDR3 sequence reads: CASSEGRFNYGYTF. The CDR3 nucleotides are TGTGCCAGCAGTGAAGGGAGGTTTAACTATGGCTACACCTTC.

The rearrangement joins TRBV5-1 to TRBJ1-6; the D gene is possibly TRBD1 (5 bases). The V end lost 4 bases, the J end lost 5 bases, and 19 bases lay between the germline ends. Per germline, CDR1 SGHRS and CDR2 YFSETQ. CDR3 length: 17 residues. CDR3 nucleotides: TGCGCCAGCAGCCCCGGGTTAGGTTGGGGGGATAATTCACCCCTCCACTTT. It translates to CASSPGLGWGDNSPLHF.

V gene TRBV12-5 combines with J gene TRBJ1-1; no definite D call. This CDR3 is built from 13 residues. CDR1 and CDR2 (germline): LGHNT, FRNRAP. V gave up 6 bases and J gave up 1 base, with 9 bases separating them. The CDR3 region is CASGLNSNTEAFF. For the CDR3, the DNA is TGTGCTAGTGGCTTAAACTCGAACACTGAAGCTTTCTTT.

The V gene is TRBV19, the J gene TRBJ2-1; 7 bases are shared with TRBD1. Germline assignment: CDR1 LNHDA and CDR2 SQIVND (reference sequence). This CDR3 has 16 residues. The junction had 13 bases not matched to a gene; V was cut back by 4 bases and J by 7 bases. CDR3 in amino acids: CASSNSGTAGRNEQFF. For the CDR3, the DNA is TGTGCCAGTAGTAACTCCGGGACAGCTGGACGGAATGAGCAGTTCTTC.

V gene TRBV30 combines with J gene TRBJ2-3, with D perhaps matching TRBD2 (6 bases). The V end lost 4 bases, the J end lost 2 bases, and 13 bases lay between the germline ends. The CDR3 covers 14 residues. Germline assignment: CDR1 GTSNPN and CDR2 SVGIG (reference sequence). CDR3 protein: CAWIRDSYTDTQYF. The CDR3 bases are TGTGCCTGGATCCGGGACTCCTACACAGATACGCAGTATTTT.

V gene TRBV7-9 combines with J gene TRBJ2-7; 9 bases are a match to TRBD2. CDR1 is SEHNR and CDR2 is FQNEAQ in the germline V gene (reference sequence). This CDR3 has 16 residues. Trimming at V came to 3 bases and at J to 5 bases, leaving 11 bases not matched to a gene. The CDR3 DNA follows: TGTGCCAGCAGCTTTAGCGGGGGAGCGACCCTCCACGAGCAGTACTTC. Translation: CASSFSGGATLHEQYF. The complete variable domain, with remaining parts taken from reference TRBV7-9 and TRBJ2-7, reads DTGVSQNPRHKITKRGQNVTFRCDPISEHNRLYWYRQTLGQGPEFLTYFQNEAQLEKSRLLSDRFSAERPKGSFSTLEIQRTEQGDSAMYLCASSFSGGATLHEQYFGPGTRLTVT.

The chain has TRBV7-8 and TRBJ1-1; 9 nucleotides line up with TRBD1. Germline V gene data show CDR1 as SGHVS and CDR2 as FQNEAQ. The CDR3 runs 15 residues. V shed 5 bases, J shed 5 bases, and the junction held 9 bases outside the gene matches. CDR3 protein: CASSPHRGRVTEAFF. CDR3 DNA sequence: TGTGCCAGCAGCCCCCACAGGGGGCGGGTTACTGAAGCTTTCTTT.

This chain links TRBV9 with TRBJ2-1; perhaps TRBD1 as D (5 bases). V was cut by 0 bases and J by 4 bases, with 11 bases left in between. Germline V gene data show CDR1 as SGDLS and CDR2 as YYNGEE. The CDR3 extends over 15 amino acids. CDR3 loop: CASSVEQAFYNEQFF. The DNA for the CDR3 is TGTGCCAGCAGCGTAGAACAGGCCTTTTACAATGAGCAGTTCTTC.

J is TRBJ2-7 and V is TRBV19; possibly TRBD1 for D (5 bases). The V gene lost 3 bases and the J gene lost 0 bases, with 12 bases spanning the gap. The CDR3 loop spans 15 amino acids. The germline CDR1 and CDR2 sequences are LNHDA and SQIVND (reference sequence). CDR3 region: CASSMAGSGSYEQYF. The CDR3 region has the DNA TGTGCCAGTAGTATGGCAGGGTCGGGCTCCTACGAGCAGTACTTC.

V gene TRBV4-2 combines with J gene TRBJ2-2; TRBD2 aligns across 10 bases. The CDR3 consists of 16 residues. Germline CDR1 LGHNA, CDR2 YNFKEQ. The V gene end was trimmed by 2 bases and the J gene end by 1 base; junction bases not matched to a gene: 1. Here the CDR3 DNA reads TGTGCCAGCAGCCAACGGACTAGCGGGAACACCGGGGAGCTGTTTTTT. Residues: CASSQRTSGNTGELFF.

The CDR3 sequence: CASSTYFSFAGDGQETQYF. The DNA for the CDR3 is TGTGCCAGCAGCACCTACTTCTCCTTTGCGGGAGACGGCCAAGAGACCCAGTACTTC. This chain uses TRBV6-2 or TRBV6-3 with TRBJ2-5; 7 bases are a match to TRBD2. CDR1 is MNHEY and CDR2 is SVGEGT in the germline V gene. This CDR3 contains 19 residues. J gave up 1 base and V 6 bases, and 20 bases lay outside the gene matches.

This chain connects TRBV28 to TRBJ2-7; 8 nucleotides align to TRBD1. This CDR3 region has 15 residues. Germline V gene lookup returns CDR1 MDHEN and CDR2 SYDVKM. V shed 6 bases, J shed 13 bases, and the junction held 20 bases outside the gene matches. CDR3: CASSLPGQATRNPYF. CDR3 DNA: TGTGCCAGCAGCCTCCCGGGACAGGCGACCCGCAATCCATACTTC.